The rows below give T cell receptor beta chains drawn from one sample of a study of control samples from healthy donors and cancer patients. Using immunoSEQ multiplex PCR, the repertoire was profiled, and TCRdb retains in-frame clones only, with some absent. The sample holds roughly 150,000 clones, about 90% seen once. The sample comprised blood. Receptors originate from a man younger than 35 in good health. Each CDR3 is given with its conserved first and last residue. The D gene is left open where the match is weak. Only some rows state a clone size, as once, few, many or a class for expanded clones.

d_call,clone_size,j_call,v_call,cdr3_length,cdr3_aa,cdr3_nt
TRBD1,NA,TRBJ1-2,TRBV18,14,CASSPLDRPYGYTF,TGTGCCAGCTCACCCTTGGACAGGCCCTATGGCTACACCTTC
NA,NA,TRBJ1-2,TRBV6-5,12,CASRTEFYGYTF,TGTGCCAGCAGGACGGAGTTCTATGGCTACACCTTC
NA,once,TRBJ2-1,TRBV7-8,12,CASSPSYNEQFF,TGTGCCAGCAGCCCCAGTTACAATGAGCAGTTCTTC
NA,NA,TRBJ2-5,TRBV6-6,15,CASSYSPRSQETQYF,TGTGCCAGCAGTTACTCCCCTAGAAGCCAAGAGACCCAGTACTTC
NA,NA,TRBJ1-1,TRBV7-2,12,CASSYVGTEAFF,TGTGCCAGCAGCTATGTGGGCACTGAAGCTTTCTTT
NA,NA,TRBJ2-5,TRBV10-3,12,CAISVRQETQYF,TGTGCCATCAGTGTTCGACAGGAGACCCAGTACTTC
NA,NA,TRBJ2-1,TRBV6-5,15,CASSPWRSGYNEQFF,TGTGCCAGCAGCCCATGGAGGAGCGGCTACAATGAGCAGTTCTTC
NA,NA,TRBJ2-2,TRBV30,14,CAWSVAGWGGELFF,TGTGCCTGGAGTGTGGCAGGGTGGGGCGGGGAGCTGTTTTTT
NA,once,TRBJ1-1,TRBV7-3,13,CASSLGQNTEAFF,TGTGCCAGCAGCTTGGGACAGAACACTGAAGCTTTCTTT
TRBD1,NA,TRBJ2-7,TRBV5-6,13,CASSSGQRYEQYF,TGTGCCAGCAGCTCGGGACAGCGGTACGAGCAGTACTTC
TRBD2,NA,TRBJ2-3,TRBV5-1,15,CASSPARGGTDTQYF,TGCGCCAGCAGCCCGGCAAGGGGAGGGACAGATACGCAGTATTTT
NA,once,TRBJ2-6,TRBV6-4,14,CASSEEFGANVLTF,TGTGCCAGCAGTGAGGAATTTGGGGCCAACGTCCTGACTTTC
NA,NA,TRBJ1-4,TRBV5-4,15,CASSLGAGDGEKLFF,TGTGCCAGCAGCTTGGGAGCAGGGGACGGCGAAAAACTGTTTTTT
NA,NA,TRBJ2-7,TRBV5-6,12,CASSLVEYEQYF,TGTGCCAGCAGCTTGGTGGAGTACGAGCAGTACTTC
NA,NA,TRBJ1-6,TRBV12-3/TRBV12-4,12,CASSLGGSPLHF,TGTGCCAGCAGTTTGGGGGGTTCACCCCTCCACTTT
NA,NA,TRBJ1-6,TRBV6-1,14,CASSDLSDYSPLHF,TGTGCCAGCAGTGACCTCTCCGACTATTCACCCCTCCACTTT
NA,once,TRBJ2-2,TRBV28,14,CASSLRGTTGELFF,TGTGCCAGCAGTTTAAGGGGGACCACCGGGGAGCTGTTTTTT
TRBD1,few,TRBJ1-2,TRBV4-1,14,CASSPRTGGRSYTF,TGCGCCAGCAGCCCACGGACAGGGGGAAGGAGCTACACCTTC
NA,once,TRBJ1-4,TRBV5-1,15,CASSLDAREHEKLFF,TGCGCCAGCAGCTTGGACGCCAGGGAGCATGAAAAACTGTTTTTT
TRBD2,NA,TRBJ2-3,TRBV5-4,17,CASSLRHGGGNTDTQYF,TGTGCCAGCAGCTTGCGCCACGGCGGGGGGAACACAGATACGCAGTATTTT
NA,NA,TRBJ2-2,TRBV6-2/TRBV6-3,14,CASSSGFFTGELFF,TGTGCCAGCAGTTCGGGGTTTTTCACCGGGGAGCTGTTTTTT
NA,NA,TRBJ1-1,TRBV5-4,13,CASSLVVNTEAFF,TGTGCCAGCAGCTTGGTAGTGAACACTGAAGCTTTCTTT
NA,NA,TRBJ2-7,TRBV4-3,14,CASSQFAGSYEQYF,TGCGCCAGCAGCCAATTTGCAGGGAGCTACGAGCAGTACTTC
NA,NA,TRBJ1-1,TRBV4-2,19,CASSLGHTGKGPMNTEAFF,TGTGCCAGCAGCCTAGGGCATACAGGGAAGGGACCTATGAACACTGAAGCTTTCTTT
NA,NA,TRBJ1-1,TRBV3-1/TRBV3-2,14,CASSQGRKNTEAFF,TGTGCCAGCAGCCAAGGACGGAAGAACACTGAAGCTTTCTTT
TRBD1,NA,TRBJ1-1,TRBV6-4,18,CASTTSRGQSGNVTEAFF,TGTGCCAGCACCACCAGCCGGGGACAGTCGGGGAATGTCACTGAAGCTTTCTTT
NA,NA,TRBJ2-1,TRBV28,13,CASRRELPSGQFF,TGTGCCAGCAGGCGCGAACTACCTTCAGGGCAGTTCTTC
NA,NA,TRBJ2-7,TRBV5-6,14,CASSLEGGRDEQYF,TGTGCCAGCAGCTTGGAGGGGGGCCGCGACGAGCAGTACTTC
NA,NA,TRBJ2-1,TRBV2,10,CASSGNEQFF,TGTGCCAGCTCGGGCAATGAGCAGTTCTTC
TRBD2,NA,TRBJ2-3,TRBV7-8,16,CASSAAGTKKVDTQYF,TGTGCCAGCAGCGCCGCCGGGACTAAGAAAGTTGATACGCAGTATTTT
TRBD2,NA,TRBJ2-7,TRBV5-4,14,CASSLLAGSYEQYF,TGTGCCAGCAGCCTTCTAGCGGGGAGCTACGAGCAGTACTTC
TRBD1,once,TRBJ2-1,TRBV11-1,16,CASSPRGQGIDDEQFF,TGTGCCAGCAGCCCACGGGGACAGGGAATAGACGATGAGCAGTTCTTC
NA,NA,TRBJ2-5,TRBV5-6,15,CASSLVNGGKETQYF,TGTGCCAGCAGCTTGGTCAACGGGGGAAAAGAGACCCAGTACTTC
TRBD1,few,TRBJ1-2,TRBV19,14,CATRRTGVNYGYTF,TGTGCCACCAGAAGGACAGGGGTAAACTATGGCTACACCTTC
NA,NA,TRBJ2-2,TRBV19,16,CASSIDSRVGTGELFF,TGTGCCAGTAGTATAGATAGCAGGGTCGGCACCGGGGAGCTGTTTTTT
TRBD1,NA,TRBJ2-3,TRBV9,14,CASSVDPGTGTQYF,TGTGCCAGCAGCGTGGACCCCGGGACAGGTACGCAGTATTTT
NA,NA,TRBJ2-4,TRBV28,18,CASQTAVWTRQAKNIQYF,TGTGCCAGCCAAACTGCAGTATGGACCAGACAGGCCAAAAACATTCAGTACTTC
NA,once,TRBJ2-2,TRBV29-1,13,CSINRANTGELFF,TGCAGCATCAACAGGGCGAACACCGGGGAGCTGTTTTTT
TRBD1,once,TRBJ1-3,TRBV18,17,CASSPSRQGWPGNTIYF,TGTGCCAGCTCACCAAGTCGACAGGGTTGGCCTGGAAACACCATATATTTT
TRBD1,NA,TRBJ2-2,TRBV7-2,17,CASSLVGTGMNTGELFF,TGTGCCAGCAGCTTAGTTGGGACAGGGATGAACACCGGGGAGCTGTTTTTT
NA,NA,TRBJ2-7,TRBV4-3,14,CASSQTPNSYEQYF,TGCGCCAGCAGCCAAACCCCTAACTCCTACGAGCAGTACTTC
TRBD1,NA,TRBJ1-2,TRBV10-3,14,CAISSTGISDGYTF,TGTGCCATCAGCTCGACAGGGATAAGTGATGGCTACACCTTC
TRBD1,once,TRBJ1-1,TRBV6-2/TRBV6-3,15,CASSYGTGGLTEAFF,TGTGCCAGCAGTTACGGGACAGGGGGCCTCACTGAAGCTTTCTTT
NA,NA,TRBJ1-1,TRBV19,14,CASSNGGRGAEAFF,TGTGCCAGTAGCAATGGGGGGCGCGGCGCTGAAGCTTTCTTT
TRBD1,NA,TRBJ1-2,TRBV7-9,12,CASSLTGHGYTF,TGTGCCAGCAGCCTGACAGGGCATGGCTACACCTTC
NA,NA,TRBJ2-4,TRBV28,14,CASSSVREINIQYF,TGTGCCAGCAGTTCTGTAAGGGAGATAAACATTCAGTACTTC
TRBD1,few,TRBJ1-5,TRBV30,14,CAWSVLPGGTPQHF,TGTGCCTGGAGTGTACTGCCAGGGGGAACGCCCCAGCATTTT
NA,NA,TRBJ2-3,TRBV9,14,CASSVAGLSNTQYF,TGTGCCAGCAGCGTAGCGGGACTCTCTAATACGCAGTATTTT
NA,NA,TRBJ2-3,TRBV25-1,14,CASSLQDGTDTQYF,TGTGCCAGCAGTCTACAGGACGGCACAGATACGCAGTATTTT
NA,few,TRBJ1-3,TRBV2,13,CASSGDSGNTIYF,TGTGCCAGCAGTGGGGACTCTGGAAACACCATATATTTT
NA,NA,TRBJ2-7,TRBV6-5,13,CASSYWGYREQYF,TGTGCCAGCAGTTACTGGGGATATAGGGAGCAGTACTTC
TRBD1,NA,TRBJ1-2,TRBV2,14,CASRGQGGGNGYTF,TGTGCCAGCAGGGGACAGGGGGGTGGGAATGGCTACACCTTC
NA,NA,TRBJ2-2,TRBV2,16,CASTRASSGITGELFF,TGTGCCAGCACCCGAGCCAGTTCGGGGATCACCGGGGAGCTGTTTTTT
TRBD2,NA,TRBJ2-1,TRBV7-3,15,CASSSLAGGGNEQFF,TGTGCCAGCAGCTCCCTAGCGGGGGGAGGTAATGAGCAGTTCTTC
NA,NA,TRBJ2-3,TRBV14,15,CASSQFNSGTDTQYF,TGTGCCAGCAGCCAATTTAACTCGGGCACAGATACGCAGTATTTT
NA,few,TRBJ1-5,TRBV9,15,CASSVAAGSNQPQHF,TGTGCCAGCAGCGTAGCGGCAGGGAGCAATCAGCCCCAGCATTTT
NA,NA,TRBJ2-3,TRBV7-9,14,CASSLEPGLDTQYF,TGTGCCAGCAGCTTAGAACCTGGGCTAGATACGCAGTATTTT